This TCR beta chain was captured in a study of blood T cell repertoires in COVID-19. Looking at the study overall: Material from acute and convalescent COVID-19 was sourced from the United States, Italy and Spain. Nucleic acid was either cDNA or gDNA, and it came from T cells, B-cell-depleted T cells, or PBMCs.

There are 14 residues in the CDR3. CDR1 is LGHDT and CDR2 is YNNKEL in the germline V gene (reference sequence). V was clipped by 2 bases and J by 0 bases, with 7 bases between them. In the study's own analysis: Using reference gene primer amplification, nucleated cell counts were estimated. Method: immunoSEQ multiplex PCR; TCRdb's copy keeps in-frame clones and lacks some. That table is the source of V, J and clone size, and D and trimming were worked out from the DNA. In the table there are approximately 94,000 clones, roughly nine tenths of which are singletons. This TCR was sampled from a man in his fifties or sixties with active COVID-19. The sequenced sample consisted of peripheral blood. This chain links TRBV3-1 (or the pseudogene TRBV3-2) with TRBJ1-1; TRBD1 is a possible D gene (5 bases). In DNA, the CDR3 is TGTGCCAGCAGCCAACGGGGGGTGAACACTGAAGCTTTCTTT. Translating it yields CASSQRGVNTEAFF.